This TCR beta chain appears in the sequencing data of a study of Graves' ophthalmopathy and Graves' hyperthyroidism. Study-level information: Peripheral blood collection took place at initial diagnosis, before any treatment.

Comments on this clonotype: What it binds is not known.

Having ophthalmopathy, the donors showed moderate-to-severe activity, CAS ≥3 and NOSPECS ≥4, with disease lasting under 3 months. Excluded were patients with other autoimmune diseases, uncontrolled infections, pregnancy or lactation. The sequenced template was RNA, covering the TCR beta CDR3 region. In the first round, RT-PCR was carried out with HTBI primers, and a multiplex PCR formed the second round. A single record per CDR3 protein comes from TCRdb applying MiXCR to the multiplex PCR reads. Of 650,000 to 900,000 distinct CDR3 sequences in the sample, around 40% were seen once. Study conclusions and caveats: Blood also held most thyroid clonotypes expanded above 0.001 frequency.

The CDR3 totals 13 residues. V shed 6 bases and J shed 4 bases, with 12 bases lying between them. Per the germline V gene, CDR1 is MDHEN and CDR2 is SYDVKM. Input material: peripheral blood. This chain joins TRBV28 and TRBJ1-2, with unresolved D. This receptor was taken from an adult man with Graves' ophthalmopathy. The CDR3 region is CASRTSSGYGYTF. The CDR3 coding sequence is TGTGCCAGCAGGACCAGTTCCGGCTATGGCTACACCTTC.